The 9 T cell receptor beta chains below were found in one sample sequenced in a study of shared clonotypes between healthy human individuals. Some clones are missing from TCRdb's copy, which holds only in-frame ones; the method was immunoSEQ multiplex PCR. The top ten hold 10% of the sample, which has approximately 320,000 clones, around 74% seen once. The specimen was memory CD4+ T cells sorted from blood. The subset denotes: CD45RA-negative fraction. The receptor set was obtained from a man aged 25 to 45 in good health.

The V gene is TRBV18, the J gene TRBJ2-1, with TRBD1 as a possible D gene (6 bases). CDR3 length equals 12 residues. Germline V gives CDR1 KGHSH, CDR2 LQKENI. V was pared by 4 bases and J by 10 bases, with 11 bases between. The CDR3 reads CASSQTGTEQFF. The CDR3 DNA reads TGTGCCAGCTCACAAACCGGGACAGAGCAGTTCTTC.

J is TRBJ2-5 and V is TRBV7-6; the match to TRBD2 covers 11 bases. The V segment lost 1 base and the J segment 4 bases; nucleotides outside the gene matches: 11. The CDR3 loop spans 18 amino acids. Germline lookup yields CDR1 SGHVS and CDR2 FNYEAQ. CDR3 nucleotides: TGTGCCAGCAGCTTAGGGTCTAAACTAGCGGGAGTTGGAGAGACCCAGTACTTC. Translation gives CASSLGSKLAGVGETQYF.

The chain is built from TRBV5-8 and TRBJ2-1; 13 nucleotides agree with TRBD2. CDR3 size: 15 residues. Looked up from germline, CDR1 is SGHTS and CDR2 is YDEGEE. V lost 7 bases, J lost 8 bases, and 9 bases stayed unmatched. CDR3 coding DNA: TGTGCCAGCCAAAGGGGACTAGCGGGAATCGATGAGCAGTTCTTC. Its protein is CASQRGLAGIDEQFF.

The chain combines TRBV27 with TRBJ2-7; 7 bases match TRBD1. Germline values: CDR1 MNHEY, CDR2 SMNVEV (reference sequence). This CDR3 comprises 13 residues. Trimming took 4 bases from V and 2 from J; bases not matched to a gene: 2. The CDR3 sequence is CASSWGTAYEQYF. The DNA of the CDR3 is TGTGCCAGCAGTTGGGGGACAGCCTACGAGCAGTACTTC.

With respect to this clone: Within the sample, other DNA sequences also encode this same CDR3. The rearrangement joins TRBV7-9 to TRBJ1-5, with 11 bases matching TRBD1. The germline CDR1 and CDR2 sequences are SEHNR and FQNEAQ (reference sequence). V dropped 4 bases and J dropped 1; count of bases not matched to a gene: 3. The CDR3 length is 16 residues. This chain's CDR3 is CASSSGQGDSNQPQHF. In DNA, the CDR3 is TGTGCCAGCAGCTCGGGACAGGGGGACAGCAATCAGCCCCAGCATTTT.

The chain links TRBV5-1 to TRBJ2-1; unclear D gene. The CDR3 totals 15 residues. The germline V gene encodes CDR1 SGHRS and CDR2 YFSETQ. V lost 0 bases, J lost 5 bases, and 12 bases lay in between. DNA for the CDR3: TGCGCCAGCAGCTTGGATTCAACCTCGAACAATGAGCAGTTCTTC. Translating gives CASSLDSTSNNEQFF.

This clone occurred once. CDR3 sequence: CATSRGLAGTSGDEQFF. As DNA, the CDR3 is TGTGCCACCAGCAGAGGTTTGGCCGGGACTAGCGGGGATGAGCAGTTCTTC. The rearrangement joins TRBV15 to TRBJ2-1; 13 nucleotides align to TRBD2. J was trimmed by 8 bases and V by 1 base; bases with no gene match: 8. This CDR3 comprises 17 residues. CDR1 is LNHNV and CDR2 is YYDKDF in the germline V gene (reference sequence).

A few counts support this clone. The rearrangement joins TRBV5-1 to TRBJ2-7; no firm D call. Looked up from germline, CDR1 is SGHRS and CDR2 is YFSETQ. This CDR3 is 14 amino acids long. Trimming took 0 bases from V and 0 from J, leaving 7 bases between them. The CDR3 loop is CASSLGGNSYEQYF. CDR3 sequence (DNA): TGCGCCAGCAGCTTGGGCGGAAACTCCTACGAGCAGTACTTC.

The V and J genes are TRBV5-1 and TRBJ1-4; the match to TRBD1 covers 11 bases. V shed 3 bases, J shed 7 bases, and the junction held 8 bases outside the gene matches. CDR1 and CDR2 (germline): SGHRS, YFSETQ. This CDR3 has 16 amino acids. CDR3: CASSSNGQGAGEKLFF. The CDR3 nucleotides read TGCGCCAGCAGCTCAAACGGACAGGGGGCGGGTGAAAAACTGTTTTTT.